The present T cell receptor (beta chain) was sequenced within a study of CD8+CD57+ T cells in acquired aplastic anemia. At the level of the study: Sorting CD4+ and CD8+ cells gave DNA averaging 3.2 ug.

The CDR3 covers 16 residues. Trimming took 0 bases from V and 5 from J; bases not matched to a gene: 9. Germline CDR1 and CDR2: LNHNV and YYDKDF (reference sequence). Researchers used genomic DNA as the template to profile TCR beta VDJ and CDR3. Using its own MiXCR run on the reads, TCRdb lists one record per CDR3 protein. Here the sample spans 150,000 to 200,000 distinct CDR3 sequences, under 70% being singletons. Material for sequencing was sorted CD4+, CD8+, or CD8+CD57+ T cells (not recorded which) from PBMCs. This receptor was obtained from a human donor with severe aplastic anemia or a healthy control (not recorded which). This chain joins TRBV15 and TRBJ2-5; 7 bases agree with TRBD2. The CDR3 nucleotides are TGTGCCACCAGCAGAGATTGGGGGGGTGTTGGGGAGACCCAGTACTTC. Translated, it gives CATSRDWGGVGETQYF.